The 18 T cell receptor beta chains in this list originate from one sample, sequenced in a study of T-cell reconstitution after alpha-beta-depleted transplantation in children. Preparation of the TCRbeta library involved a method that used unique molecular identifiers. TCRdb itself ran the PCR reads through MiXCR, one entry per CDR3 protein. The data show a few hundred thousand distinct CDR3 sequences, 13% seen once. The sequencing here drew on PBMCs, mostly from graft donor cells, taken 360 days after TCRalphabeta/CD19-depleted stem cell transplant. These receptors originate from a male patient younger than 18 who had a stem cell transplant for acute myeloid leukemia, so the T cells may come from the graft donor.

The chain combines TRBV5-1 with TRBJ2-7; D remains unclear. Trimming took off 7 bases at V and 0 bases at J, with 17 bases between the two ends. Germline V lookup: CDR1 SGHRS, CDR2 YFSETQ. The length of the CDR3 is 15 residues. CDR3 protein: CASGSGSLTSYEQYF. CDR3 coding DNA: TGCGCCAGCGGATCCGGGTCCCTGACCTCCTACGAGCAGTACTTC. Combining the CDR3 with reference TRBV5-1 and TRBJ2-7 gives the whole variable domain KAGVTQTPRYLIKTRGQQVTLSCSPISGHRSVSWYQQTPGQGLQFLFEYFSETQRNKGNFPGRFSGRQFSNSRSEMNVSTLELGDSALYLCASGSGSLTSYEQYFGPGTRLTVT.

The chain couples TRBV20-1 to TRBJ1-1; no definite D call. This CDR3 spans 13 amino acids. Germline assignment: CDR1 DFQATT and CDR2 SNEGSKA (reference sequence). Trimming took 3 bases from V and 6 from J, leaving 14 bases between them. In DNA, the CDR3 is TGCAGTGCTAGGATAGACCGCTGGTCTGAAGCTTTCTTT. Protein sequence: CSARIDRWSEAFF.

This chain joins TRBV29-1 and TRBJ2-2; D gene uncertain. Trimming took 8 bases from V and 0 from J, leaving 13 bases between them. This CDR3 spans 14 amino acids. Germline V gene sequence: CDR1 SQVTM, CDR2 ANQGSEA. The CDR3 is CSIQPKSNTGELFF. CDR3 DNA sequence: TGCAGCATTCAACCAAAATCGAACACCGGGGAGCTGTTTTTT.

J is TRBJ1-4 and V is TRBV29-1; 7 positions match TRBD1. The CDR3 spans 13 residues. Trimming at V came to 6 bases and at J to 7 bases, leaving 8 bases not matched to a gene. CDR1 is SQVTM, CDR2 ANQGSEA, per germline. CDR3 residues: CSVETGVGEKLFF. The CDR3 DNA follows: TGCAGCGTGGAAACAGGGGTGGGTGAAAAACTGTTTTTT. Filled out from reference TRBV29-1 and TRBJ1-4, the complete variable domain reads SAVISQKPSRDICQRGTSLTIQCQVDSQVTMMFWYRQQPGQSLTLIATANQGSEATYESGFVIDKFPISRPNLTFSTLTVSNMSPEDSSIYLCSVETGVGEKLFFGSGTQLSVL.

This sequence joins TRBV20-1 and TRBJ1-1; tentative D call: TRBD1 (5 bases). The CDR3 consists of 15 residues. Germline CDR1 reads DFQATT; CDR2 reads SNEGSKA (reference sequence). The ends were cut back, 3 bases at V and 3 bases at J, with 17 bases in the middle. The CDR3 nucleotides are TGCAGTGCTAGGTTTTGGGGGTCCCGGGACACTGAAGCTTTCTTT. It is translated as CSARFWGSRDTEAFF.

This clonotype was observed a handful of times. This chain uses TRBV20-1 with TRBJ2-1; the match to TRBD2 covers 15 bases. The CDR3 spans 18 residues. Germline values: CDR1 DFQATT, CDR2 SNEGSKA (reference sequence). Trimming removed 5 bases from V and 2 bases from J; junction bases left unmatched: 10. CDR3 protein: CSAAGLAGGPRTYNEQFF. The CDR3 nucleotides are TGCAGTGCTGCTGGACTAGCGGGAGGGCCAAGGACCTACAATGAGCAGTTCTTC.

This clonotype was found a few times. The gene calls are TRBV7-2 and TRBJ2-1; D is unresolved. Trimming took 3 bases from V and 11 from J, leaving 5 bases between them. The CDR3 length is 10 residues. Per the germline V gene, CDR1 is SGHTA and CDR2 is FQGNSA. This chain's CDR3 is CASSLDQQFF. The CDR3 bases are TGTGCCAGCAGCTTGGACCAGCAGTTCTTC.

This chain connects TRBV20-1 to TRBJ2-7; D may be TRBD2 (6 bases). V was clipped by 3 bases and J by 5 bases, with 11 bases between them. This CDR3 is built from 12 residues. CDR1 and CDR2 (germline): DFQATT, SNEGSKA (reference sequence). CDR3 region: CSASGSWDEQYF. The CDR3 DNA is TGCAGTGCTAGCGGGAGCTGGGACGAGCAGTACTTC.

In its sample, this clonotype was seen a few times. V is TRBV9 and J is TRBJ2-3, with TRBD2 matching over 8 bases. Trimming took 0 bases from V and 4 from J; bases not matched to a gene: 13. The CDR3 loop spans 18 amino acids. CDR1 SGDLS and CDR2 YYNGEE come from the germline V gene. CDR3 DNA sequence: TGTGCCAGCAGCGTAGAACCCAGCGGGAGAATCTGGCCAGATACGCAGTATTTT. Its translation: CASSVEPSGRIWPDTQYF.

The chain combines TRBV28 with TRBJ2-7; perhaps D is TRBD1 or TRBD2 (6 bases each). The CDR3 spans 17 residues. V was cut by 3 bases and J by 2 bases, with 20 bases left in between. Per germline, CDR1 MDHEN and CDR2 SYDVKM. The DNA for the CDR3 is TGTGCCAGCAGTTTGCCCCCGGACAGTAGCGGAGCCTACGAGCAGTACTTC. Its protein is CASSLPPDSSGAYEQYF.

The V call is TRBV5-1, the J call TRBJ2-7; 10 nucleotides agree with TRBD1. This CDR3 has 15 amino acids. J was trimmed by 2 bases and V by 4 bases; bases with no gene match: 6. Germline CDR1 SGHRS, CDR2 YFSETQ. This CDR3 is CASSRGTGVTYEQYF. The DNA for the CDR3 is TGCGCCAGCAGCCGCGGGACAGGGGTAACCTACGAGCAGTACTTC.

This clonotype was counted between two and nine times. DNA of the CDR3: TGCGCCAGCAGCTTGGCCGTGAATGAAGGGGCGGATTATGGCTACACCTTC. This codes for CASSLAVNEGADYGYTF. The rearrangement uses TRBV5-1 and TRBJ1-2, with D perhaps matching TRBD1 (5 bases). Germline V CDR1 and CDR2: SGHRS, YFSETQ. The germline V and J ends were trimmed by 0 bases and 5 bases, with 20 bases remaining between them. The CDR3 contains 17 residues.

This clonotype has a handful of counts. This sequence joins TRBV6-2 or TRBV6-3 and TRBJ2-3, with TRBD2 matching over 9 bases. The CDR3 is made up of 18 amino acids. Unmatched junction bases numbered 17, after V lost 6 bases and J lost 4 bases. The germline V gene encodes CDR1 MNHEY and CDR2 SVGEGT. The CDR3 sequence is CASSQSPGGSGRPDTQYF. The CDR3 DNA reads as TGTGCCAGCAGCCAAAGCCCTGGAGGAAGCGGGAGGCCAGATACGCAGTATTTT.

There are a few counts of this clonotype. This sequence joins TRBV5-6 and TRBJ2-7; 8 bases are shared with TRBD2. V trimming: 8 bases; J trimming: 5 bases; junction bases outside the gene matches: 15. The CDR3 loop spans 15 amino acids. Germline V gene data show CDR1 as SGHDT and CDR2 as YYEEEE. As DNA, the CDR3 is TGTGCCAGTATCAGGATGAGTAGCGGGATCCACGAGCAGTACTTC. Translated, it gives CASIRMSSGIHEQYF.

The chain employs TRBV3-1 and TRBJ2-7, with a weak D call TRBD1 (6 bases). The CDR3 runs to 16 residues. V was clipped by 4 bases and J by 4 bases, with 20 bases between them. The germline CDR1 and CDR2 sequences are LGHDT and YNNKEL (reference sequence). CDR3 loop: CASSRDIAWDKYEQYF. In DNA form, the CDR3 reads TGTGCCAGCAGCCGGGATATCGCCTGGGACAAATACGAGCAGTACTTC.

This clonotype appeared a few times. CDR3 nucleotides: TGTGCCAGCAGCCGCCCACGGGTAGCCCCGCATGCCTTGGAGCAGTACTTC. This codes for CASSRPRVAPHALEQYF. The chain employs TRBV28 and TRBJ2-7; no firm D call. Per germline, CDR1 MDHEN and CDR2 SYDVKM. The V gene lost 6 bases and the J gene lost 7 bases, with 28 bases spanning the gap. The CDR3 totals 17 residues.

The CDR3 nucleotides read TGCAGTGCTAGAGACGGACAGGGAGGTGGAAACACCATATATTTT. Its translation is CSARDGQGGGNTIYF. The chain recombines TRBV20-1 with TRBJ1-3; 8 bases align to TRBD1. Germline V gene sequence: CDR1 DFQATT, CDR2 SNEGSKA (reference sequence). Losses at the gene ends were 0 bases for V and 3 bases for J; bases not matched to a gene: 4. The CDR3 has 15 amino acids.

Details on this clonotype: This may be a read error: a much more frequent sequence differs by one nucleotide. This sequence joins TRBV28 and TRBJ1-6; 7 nucleotides align to TRBD1. After removal of 8 bases from V and 5 bases from J, the junction contained 6 bases not matched to a gene. This CDR3 has 14 residues. Germline CDR1 is MDHEN and CDR2 is SYDVKM. CDR3 residues: CASWDSPNNSPLHF. CDR3 coding DNA: TGTGCCAGCTGGGACAGTCCGAATAATTCACCCCTCCACTTT. The complete variable domain, with remaining parts taken from reference TRBV28 and TRBJ1-6, reads DVKVTQSSRYLVKRTGEKVFLECVQDMDHENMFWYRQDPGLGLRLIYFSYDVKMKEKGDIPEGYSVSREKKERFSLILESASTNQTSMYLCASWDSPNNSPLHFGNGTRLTVT.